This T cell receptor (beta chain) was profiled in a study of tumor and adjacent non-tumor tissue in lung cancer. In germline, CDR1 is SGHDT, CDR2 YYEEEE. This CDR3 has 16 amino acids. The ends lost 4 bases at V and 7 bases at J; junction bases unmatched: 15. TCRbeta libraries were built with three rounds of nested PCR, modified from ARM-PCR. TCRdb re-analysed the multiplex PCR reads in MiXCR, keeping a single row per CDR3 protein. The profile shows 70,000 to 95,000 distinct CDR3 sequences, 76% of them singletons. The template was RNA from unsorted bulk tissue. Distant lung tissue was collected more than 3 cm away from the tumor edge.

The chain joins TRBV5-6 to TRBJ2-5; 8 bases agree with TRBD1. Material for sequencing was distant non-tumor lung tissue. The sequence came from a man between 65 and 80 years old with non-small cell lung cancer. The CDR3 is CASSLNGQGPRGTQYF. The CDR3 DNA is TGTGCCAGCAGCCTGAACGGACAGGGACCACGGGGGACCCAGTACTTC.